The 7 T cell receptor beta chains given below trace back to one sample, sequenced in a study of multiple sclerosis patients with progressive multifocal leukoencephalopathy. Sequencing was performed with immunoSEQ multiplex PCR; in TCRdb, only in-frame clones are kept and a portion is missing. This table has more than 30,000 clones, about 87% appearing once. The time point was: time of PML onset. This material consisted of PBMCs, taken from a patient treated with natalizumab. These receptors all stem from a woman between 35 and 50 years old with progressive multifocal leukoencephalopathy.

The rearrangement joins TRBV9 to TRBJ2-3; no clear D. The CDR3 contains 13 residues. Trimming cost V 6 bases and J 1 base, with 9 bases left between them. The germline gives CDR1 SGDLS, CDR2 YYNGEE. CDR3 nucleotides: TGTGCCAGCACCGCCCCTGGCACAGATACGCAGTATTTT. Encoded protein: CASTAPGTDTQYF.

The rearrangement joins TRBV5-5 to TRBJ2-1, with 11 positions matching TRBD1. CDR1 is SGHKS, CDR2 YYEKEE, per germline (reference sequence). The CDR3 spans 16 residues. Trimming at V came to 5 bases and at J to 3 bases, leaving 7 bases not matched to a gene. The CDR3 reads CASSSSGTGGYNEQFF. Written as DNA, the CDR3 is TGTGCCAGCAGTTCCTCCGGGACAGGGGGCTACAATGAGCAGTTCTTC.

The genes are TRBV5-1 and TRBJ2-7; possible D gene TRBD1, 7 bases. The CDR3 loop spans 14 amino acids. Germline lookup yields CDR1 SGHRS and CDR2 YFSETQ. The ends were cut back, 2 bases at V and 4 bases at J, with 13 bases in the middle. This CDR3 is CASSFGGGEYEQYF. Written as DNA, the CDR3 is TGCGCCAGCAGCTTTGGAGGGGGCGAATACGAGCAGTACTTC.

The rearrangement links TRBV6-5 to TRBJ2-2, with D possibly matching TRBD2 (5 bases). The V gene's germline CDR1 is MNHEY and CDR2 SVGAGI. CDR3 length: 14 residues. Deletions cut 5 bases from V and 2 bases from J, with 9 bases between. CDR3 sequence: CASSAGINTGELFF. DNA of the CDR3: TGTGCCAGCAGTGCCGGGATCAACACCGGGGAGCTGTTTTTT.

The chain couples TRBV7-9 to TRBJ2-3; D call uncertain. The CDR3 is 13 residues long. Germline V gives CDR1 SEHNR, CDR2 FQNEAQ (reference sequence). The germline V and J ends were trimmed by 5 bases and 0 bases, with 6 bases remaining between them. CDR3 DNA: TGTGCCAGCAGCCCGACTAGCACAGATACGCAGTATTTT. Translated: CASSPTSTDTQYF.

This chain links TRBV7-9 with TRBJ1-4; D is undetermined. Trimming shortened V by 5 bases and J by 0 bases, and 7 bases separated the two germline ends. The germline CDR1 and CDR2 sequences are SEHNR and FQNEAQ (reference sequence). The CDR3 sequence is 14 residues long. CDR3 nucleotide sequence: TGTGCCAGCAGCCTGACTGCAACTAATGAAAAACTGTTTTTT. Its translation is CASSLTATNEKLFF.

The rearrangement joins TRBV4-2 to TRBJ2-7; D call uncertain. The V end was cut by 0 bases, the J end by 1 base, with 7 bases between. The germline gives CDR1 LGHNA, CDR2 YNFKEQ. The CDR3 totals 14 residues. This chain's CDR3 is CASSQEKQSYEQYF. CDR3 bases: TGTGCCAGCAGCCAAGAGAAACAGTCCTACGAGCAGTACTTC.